This T cell receptor beta chain was found in a study of cytomegalovirus exposure and HLA in healthy donors. Study-wide results and limits: Earlier analysis found most TCR beta V segments productive about 87% or about 30% of the time.

Points on this clone: The antigen remains undetermined.

Germline-derived CDR1 and CDR2 are SGHTS and YDEGEE. Trimming cost V 4 bases and J 8 bases; bases outside gene matches: 8. This CDR3 spans 13 amino acids. Among the donors, all were healthy bone marrow donors. PCR primers comprised 60 Vbeta and 13 Jbeta primers. Clones were read by immunoSEQ multiplex PCR, and TCRdb kept only the in-frame ones, dropping some. The table has about 150,000 clones, 70% to 80% seen once. This receptor was identified in a man younger than 45 in good health and CMV-seropositive. Sequenced: PBMCs. The rearrangement joins TRBV5-8 to TRBJ1-2; 7 bases match TRBD1. The CDR3 sequence is CASSLDRAGGYTF. CDR3 in DNA: TGTGCCAGCAGCCTCGACAGGGCTGGCGGCTACACCTTC.